The 8 T cell receptor beta chains in this list originate from one sample, sequenced in a study of T cell repertoires in cytomegalovirus infection. A single record per CDR3 protein comes from TCRdb applying MiXCR to the reads. The sample yields more than 200,000 distinct CDR3 sequences, roughly 10% seen once. The sample comprised PBMCs. These receptors were obtained from a human donor in good health (CMV status not recorded). Some clones in this sample may be carry-over from other donors' samples.

This clonotype appeared once. The V gene is TRBV28, the J gene TRBJ1-5; 8 positions match TRBD1. This CDR3 has 16 amino acids. The junction had 10 bases not matched to a gene; V was cut back by 5 bases and J by 4 bases. CDR1 and CDR2 from the germline V gene are MDHEN and SYDVKM. The CDR3 reads CASSTIGQGRNQPQHF. In DNA, the CDR3 is TGTGCCAGCAGTACCATTGGACAGGGTCGAAATCAGCCCCAGCATTTT.

This clonotype occurred many times. The chain is built from TRBV7-2 and TRBJ1-6, with a weak D call TRBD1 (6 bases). Germline V gene sequence: CDR1 SGHTA, CDR2 FQGNSA. The length of the CDR3 is 17 residues. The germline V and J ends were trimmed by 1 base and 6 bases, with 16 bases remaining between them. In DNA, the CDR3 is TGTGCCAGCAGCTTAGGAGGGGGTGGATCGGGTAATTCACCCCTCCACTTT. This codes for CASSLGGGGSGNSPLHF. Variable domain in full (rest from reference TRBV7-2 and TRBJ1-6): GAGVSQSPSNKVTEKGKDVELRCDPISGHTALYWYRQSLGQGLEFLIYFQGNSAPDKSGLPSDRFSAERTGGSVSTLTIQRTQQEDSAVYLCASSLGGGGSGNSPLHFGNGTRLTVT.

This clonotype was seen many times. This chain uses TRBV5-1 with TRBJ1-1, with D perhaps matching TRBD1 (5 bases). With 7 bases removed from V and 0 bases from J, the gap between germline ends came to 19 bases. CDR1 and CDR2 from the germline V gene are SGHRS and YFSETQ. This CDR3 has 16 amino acids. CDR3 sequence: CASGPGGAVLNTEAFF. CDR3 DNA sequence: TGCGCCAGCGGCCCGGGTGGGGCAGTATTGAACACTGAAGCTTTCTTT.

There are many counts of this clonotype. V is TRBV12-3 or TRBV12-4 and J is TRBJ1-5, with TRBD1 as a possible D gene (6 bases). The V end lost 6 bases, the J end lost 6 bases, and 9 bases lay between the germline ends. The CDR3 is 12 amino acids. The CDR3 loop is CASSQGFQPQHF. Here the CDR3 DNA reads TGTGCCAGCAGCCAGGGGTTTCAGCCCCAGCATTTT.

This clonotype was detected ten times or more. The gene calls are TRBV2 and TRBJ2-1; D is perhaps TRBD1 or TRBD2 (6 bases each). Germline V gene data show CDR1 as SNHLY and CDR2 as FYNNEI. This CDR3 region has 16 residues. Trimming pared 0 bases from V and 2 bases from J, leaving 11 bases between. CDR3 region: CASSEARGTTYNEQFF. Written as DNA, the CDR3 is TGTGCCAGCAGTGAAGCGCGCGGGACAACCTACAATGAGCAGTTCTTC.

The rearrangement links TRBV6-6 to TRBJ2-7; TRBD2 matches at 10 bases. This CDR3 comprises 16 residues. Germline V gives CDR1 MNHNY, CDR2 SVGAGI (reference sequence). The V segment lost 5 bases and the J segment 0 bases; nucleotides outside the gene matches: 7. The CDR3 region has the DNA TGTGCCAGCAGTGGAAAAACTAGCGGGAACTCCTACGAGCAGTACTTC. Translating it yields CASSGKTSGNSYEQYF.

This clonotype was seen only a few times. This chain connects TRBV6-1 to TRBJ2-3; 11 nucleotides agree with TRBD2. The CDR3 totals 15 residues. J was trimmed by 4 bases and V by 6 bases; bases with no gene match: 6. The germline V gene has CDR1 MNHNS and CDR2 SASEGT. The CDR3 region has the DNA TGTGCCAGCAGAGTAGCGGGGGGGAACGCAGATACGCAGTATTTT. The encoded protein is CASRVAGGNADTQYF.

This clonotype showed up just a few times. The chain combines TRBV29-1 with TRBJ2-5; a possible D gene is TRBD2 (6 bases). The CDR3 consists of 12 residues. The V gene's germline CDR1 is SQVTM and CDR2 ANQGSEA. V was clipped by 5 bases and J by 6 bases, with 13 bases between them. CDR3 protein: CSVLRAGKTQYF. The CDR3 region has the DNA TGCAGCGTTTTGAGGGCGGGGAAGACCCAGTACTTC. Complete variable domain (other parts from reference TRBV29-1 and TRBJ2-5): SAVISQKPSRDICQRGTSLTIQCQVDSQVTMMFWYRQQPGQSLTLIATANQGSEATYESGFVIDKFPISRPNLTFSTLTVSNMSPEDSSIYLCSVLRAGKTQYFGPGTRLLVL.